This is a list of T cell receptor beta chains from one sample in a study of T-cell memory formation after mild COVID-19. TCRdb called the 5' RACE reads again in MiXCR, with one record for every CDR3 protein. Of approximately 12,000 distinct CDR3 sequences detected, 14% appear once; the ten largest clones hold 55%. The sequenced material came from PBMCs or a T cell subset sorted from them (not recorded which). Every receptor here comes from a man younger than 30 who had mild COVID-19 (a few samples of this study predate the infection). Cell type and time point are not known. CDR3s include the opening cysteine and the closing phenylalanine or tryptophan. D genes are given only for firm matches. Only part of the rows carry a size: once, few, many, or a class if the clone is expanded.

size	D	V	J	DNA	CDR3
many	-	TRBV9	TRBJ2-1	TGTGCCAGCAGCGTAAGGGGTTCGACAGACAGCTCCTACAATGAGCAGTTCTTC	CASSVRGSTDSSYNEQFF
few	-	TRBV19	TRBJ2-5	TGTGCCAGTAGTATGATCGGCCTACCCGAGACCCAGTACTTC	CASSMIGLPETQYF
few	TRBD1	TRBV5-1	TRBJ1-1	TGCGCCAGCAGCTTGTGGCTCGGGACAGGGAAGGACACTGAAGCTTTCTTT	CASSLWLGTGKDTEAFF
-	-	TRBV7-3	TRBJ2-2	TGTGCCAGCAGCCCACCGCCGAGCGGCTACCTCACCGGGGAGCTGTTTTTT	CASSPPPSGYLTGELFF
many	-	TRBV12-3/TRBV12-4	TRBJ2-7	TGTGCCAGCAGTTTAGCGGTAACTGGCCACGAGCAGTACTTC	CASSLAVTGHEQYF
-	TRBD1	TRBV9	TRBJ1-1	TGTGCCAGCAGCTTAGACGACAGGGGCCACACTGAAGCTTTCTTT	CASSLDDRGHTEAFF
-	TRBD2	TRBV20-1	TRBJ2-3	TGCAGTGCTAGGGGGACTAGCGGCGACACAGATACGCAGTATTTT	CSARGTSGDTDTQYF
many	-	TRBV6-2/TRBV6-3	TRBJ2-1	TGTGCCACCAGAATGAATGAGCAGTTCTTC	CATRMNEQFF
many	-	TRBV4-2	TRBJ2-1	TGTGCCAGCAGCCAGGGGACCTACAATGAGCAGTTCTTC	CASSQGTYNEQFF
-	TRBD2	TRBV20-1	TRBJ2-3	TGCAGTGCGAAGCCGGGAGGGGGCACAGATACGCAGTATTTT	CSAKPGGGTDTQYF
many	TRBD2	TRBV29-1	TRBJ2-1	TGCAGCGTATTGGGAGGGGCCAGACACAATGAGCAGTTCTTC	CSVLGGARHNEQFF
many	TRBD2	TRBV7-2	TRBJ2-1	TGTGCCAGCAGCGGGACTAGCGGACAGTACAATGAGCAGTTCTTC	CASSGTSGQYNEQFF
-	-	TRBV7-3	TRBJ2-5	TGTGCCAGCAGCTTAATGGTGGCGGGGGAGACCCAGTACTTC	CASSLMVAGETQYF
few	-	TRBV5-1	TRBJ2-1	TGCGCCAGCAGCTTGATCAATGAGCAGTTCTTC	CASSLINEQFF
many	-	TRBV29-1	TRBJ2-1	TGCAGCGTTGCCAGGGGCGGGATCAATGAGCAGTTCTTC	CSVARGGINEQFF
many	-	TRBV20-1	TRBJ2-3	TGCAGTGCCCCGGGAGCCATTTATAGCACAGATACGCAGTATTTT	CSAPGAIYSTDTQYF
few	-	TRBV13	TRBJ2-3	TGTGCCAGCAGCTTAGAACGACAAATATATACGCAGTATTTT	CASSLERQIYTQYF
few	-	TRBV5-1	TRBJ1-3	TGCGCCAGCAGCTTGGTTCCCAGCTCTGGAAACACCATATATTTT	CASSLVPSSGNTIYF
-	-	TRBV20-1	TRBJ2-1	TGCAGTGCCCCACGGTACTCCTACAATGAGCAGTTCTTC	CSAPRYSYNEQFF
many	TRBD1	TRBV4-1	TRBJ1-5	TGCGCCAGCAGCCAACACACCGGGACAGAAAATCAGCCCCAGCATTTT	CASSQHTGTENQPQHF